This T cell receptor (beta chain) was documented in a study of patients and donors after allogeneic stem cell transplantation. Each CDR3 protein is one row after TCRdb ran MiXCR on the RT-PCR reads. The table has hundreds of thousands of distinct CDR3 sequences, 16% seen once. This sequence originates from a human donor who was either an allogeneic HSCT recipient or a stem cell or donor lymphocyte infusion donor (not recorded which). It is not recorded whose cells these are; they may come from a transplant donor. The sample was blood, either unsorted or a sorted T cell fraction (not recorded which).

CDR3 nucleotides: TGTGCCAGCAGTGGAAGTCGGTCCTCAGATACGCAGTATTTT. It is translated as CASSGSRSSDTQYF. V is TRBV6-2 or TRBV6-3 and J is TRBJ2-3; D gene ambiguous. Germline assignment: CDR1 MNHEY and CDR2 SVGEGT. This CDR3 has 14 residues. V gave up 5 bases and J gave up 4 bases, with 13 bases separating them.